The clone carrying this T cell receptor beta chain has a count of ten or more. As yet, its antigen is unknown. This specimen belongs to a study of read filtering for tumor transcriptome and immune sequencing. Study information: Whole-transcriptome libraries were prepared after DNase treatment. Study findings and constraints: Single-read clonotypes: roughly four fifths of IR-seq clonotypes (around 3.5% of reads), about 75% of RNA-seq clonotypes (roughly 45% of reads).

This library used approximately 390 ng RNA and molecular barcoded adaptors spanning alpha/delta and beta/gamma chains. TCRdb re-called the reads through MiXCR, storing one row per CDR3 protein. The data show approximately 40,000 distinct CDR3 sequences, approximately 15% seen once. The CDR3 is 11 amino acids. Looked up from germline, CDR1 is DFQATT and CDR2 is SNEGSKA (reference sequence). The chain recombines TRBV20-1 with TRBJ2-7; 7 nucleotides agree with TRBD2. The sequence was obtained from a donor at least 40 years old with multiple myeloma. Source material: a population of CD138-negative cells sorted from bone marrow. The CDR3 DNA sequence: TGCAGCCCAGTGGGGGGGAGGGAGCAGTACTTC. This encodes CSPVGGREQYF.